These 31 T cell receptor beta chains were all obtained from the same sample, sequenced in a study of T cells in women clearing cervical HPV infection. Profiling relied on immunoSEQ multiplex PCR, and the TCRdb table lists in-frame clones only, not all of them. This repertoire includes 20,000 to 25,000 clones. Sequencing input: blood buffy coat. The receptors were gathered from a woman between 18 and 70 years old with a cervical HPV16 infection that either progressed to CIN3+ or cleared (not recorded which).

About this clone itself: The read ends 3 residues early relative to the CDR3; the germline J gene fills the gap. The V gene is TRBV18, the J gene TRBJ2-1; D is perhaps TRBD2 (6 bases). The CDR3 totals 12 residues. CDR1 and CDR2 (germline): KGHSH, LQKENI. Trimming cost V 1 base and J 9 bases, with 7 bases left between them. The CDR3 protein is CASSPQTSEQFF. Partial CDR3 DNA: TGTGCCAGCTCACCACAGACTAGTGAG.

Notes on this clone: The CDR3 goes on 3 residues after the read ends, and that part is filled in from the germline J gene. J is TRBJ2-5 and V is TRBV18, with a possible D match to TRBD2 (6 bases). Germline assignment: CDR1 KGHSH and CDR2 LQKENI. The V gene lost 6 bases and the J gene lost 7 bases, with 24 bases spanning the gap. This CDR3 spans 16 amino acids. The CDR3 loop is CASSLYSGFSAGTQYF. Incomplete CDR3 DNA: TGTGCCAGCTCGCTGTACTCGGGATTCTCAGCGGGGACC.

CDR3 sequence: CASSSSRGNTEAFF. CDR3 DNA (partial): TGTGCCAGCAGCTCAAGTAGGGGGAACACTGAA. The rearrangement links TRBV5-4 to TRBJ1-1; D perhaps matches TRBD1 (5 bases). Coverage ceases 3 residues before the CDR3 finishes, and the germline J gene fills in the end. The CDR3 runs 14 residues. With 3 bases removed from V and 1 base from J, the gap between germline ends came to 10 bases. The germline CDR1 and CDR2 sequences are SGHNT and YYREEE (reference sequence).

As for this clone: The CDR3 end is not reached by the read, which stops 3 residues before it; the germline J gene fills it in. The chain joins TRBV7-2 to TRBJ1-2; 7 nucleotides line up with TRBD1. Trimming cost V 5 bases and J 7 bases; bases outside gene matches: 10. CDR1 is SGHTA and CDR2 is FQGNSA in the germline V gene. The CDR3 is 14 amino acids. The CDR3 is CASSPGRGLFGYTF. The CDR3 bases that were read are TGTGCCAGCAGCCCAGGGAGGGGGCTGTTTGGC.

Comment on this clone: From the germline J gene comes the end of the CDR3, since the read stops 3 residues before it. The chain carries TRBV20-1 and TRBJ2-2; maybe TRBD1 (6 bases). This CDR3 spans 14 amino acids. The germline V gene has CDR1 DFQATT and CDR2 SNEGSKA (reference sequence). This CDR3 reads CSVLTGSYNSPLFF. The CDR3 bases that were read are TGCAGTGTTTTGACAGGAAGCTATAATTCACCG.

In the case of this clone: The read stops 3 residues short of the end of the CDR3; the missing end is completed from the germline J gene. The chain joins TRBV20-1 to TRBJ2-1, with TRBD1 identical over 9 bases. Germline V gene lookup returns CDR1 DFQATT and CDR2 SNEGSKA (reference sequence). V gave up 6 bases and J gave up 9 bases; unmatched junction bases: 9. This CDR3 contains 13 residues. CDR3 bases read: TGCAGTGCCAAACAGGGGGCGCAAGGTGAG. This encodes CSAKQGAQGE. The whole CDR3 region reads CSAKQGAQGEQFF.

For this clone: The read ends 3 residues before the CDR3 terminus; that terminus is restored from the germline J gene. V gene TRBV5-6 combines with J gene TRBJ2-5, with TRBD2 matching 9 bases. Germline assignment: CDR1 SGHDT and CDR2 YYEEEE. The junction had 4 bases not matched to a gene; V was cut back by 1 base and J by 6 bases. The CDR3 sequence is 14 residues long. The DNA read from the CDR3 is TGTGCCAGCAGCTTGTTTCTAGCGGGGCAGACC. This gives the protein CASSLFLAGQT. The whole CDR3 sequence is CASSLFLAGQTQYF.

A remark on this clone: Coverage ceases 3 residues before the CDR3 finishes, and the germline J gene fills in the end. This sequence joins TRBV19 and TRBJ1-2; weak D call: TRBD1 (6 bases). Germline lookup yields CDR1 LNHDA and CDR2 SQIVND (reference sequence). The V end lost 10 bases, the J end lost 2 bases, and 14 bases lay between the germline ends. This CDR3 region has 13 residues. The CDR3 region is CATSSGANYGYTF. The DNA read from the CDR3 is TGTGCCACTAGCTCAGGGGCCAACTATGGC.

Notes on this clone: Sequencing ends 3 residues short of the CDR3 end; the germline J gene provides the rest. This chain links TRBV2 with TRBJ1-1, with 7 bases lining up with TRBD1. The V gene end was trimmed by 5 bases and the J gene end by 0 bases; junction bases not matched to a gene: 6. The germline V gene encodes CDR1 SNHLY and CDR2 FYNNEI. The CDR3 loop spans 15 amino acids. The CDR3 sequence: CASSPIQGLNTEAFF. Incomplete CDR3 DNA: TGTGCCAGCAGTCCAATACAGGGGCTGAACACTGAA.

About this clone: Read data end 3 residues before the CDR3 end; the end is taken from the germline J gene. The genes are TRBV7-9 and TRBJ1-3, with D hard to call. This CDR3 is 14 amino acids long. CDR1 SEHNR and CDR2 FQNEAQ come from the germline V gene (reference sequence). With 4 bases removed from V and 0 bases from J, the gap between germline ends came to 7 bases. The CDR3 loop is CASSSISSGNTIYF. The CDR3 bases that were read are TGTGCCAGCAGCTCGATCAGCTCTGGAAACACC.

Turning to this clone: The read stops 3 residues short of the end of the CDR3; the missing end is completed from the germline J gene. V is TRBV10-3 and J is TRBJ2-7; 7 bases are a match to TRBD2. The CDR3 length is 14 residues. The V gene's germline CDR1 is ENHRY and CDR2 SYGVKD. Trimming cost V 6 bases and J 3 bases; bases outside gene matches: 8. The CDR3 DNA, read in part, is TGTGCCATCAGCCCGGGACTACCGAACTACGAG. Its translation is CAISPGLPNYE. The complete CDR3 sequence is CAISPGLPNYEQYF.

Regarding this clone: The missing CDR3 end, 3 residues past where the read stops, is filled in from the germline J gene. This chain links TRBV7-9 with TRBJ2-7; D gene unclear. The CDR3 is 15 amino acids. Per the germline V gene, CDR1 is SEHNR and CDR2 is FQNEAQ (reference sequence). With 3 bases removed from V and 0 bases from J, the gap between germline ends came to 12 bases. This CDR3 is CASSFSGSSSYEQYF. CDR3 DNA (partial): TGTGCCAGCAGCTTTTCTGGGTCTAGCTCCTACGAG.

A word on this clone: The CDR3 end is not reached by the read, which stops 3 residues before it; the germline J gene fills it in. The V and J genes are TRBV18 and TRBJ1-2; no clear D. Germline CDR1 is KGHSH and CDR2 is LQKENI. Trimming left V 0 bases short and J 6 bases short, with 11 bases between. The CDR3 has 14 amino acids. CDR3 DNA, as far as it was read: TGTGCCAGCTCACCACCTTTTTTATATGATGGC. Translation gives CASSPPFLYDG. The complete CDR3 sequence is CASSPPFLYDGYTF.

Worth noting for this clone: The read halts 3 residues ahead of the CDR3 end, with the missing end drawn from the germline J gene. The rearrangement joins TRBV28 to TRBJ1-3; D uncertain. CDR3 size: 18 residues. Germline CDR1 and CDR2: MDHEN and SYDVKM. The germline V and J ends were trimmed by 3 bases and 0 bases, with 18 bases remaining between them. CDR3 DNA (partial): TGTGCCAGCAGTTTCGCAGTTGAGGGTACGGACTCTGGAAACACC. Its protein is CASSFAVEGTDSGNT. The entire CDR3 sequence reads CASSFAVEGTDSGNTIYF.

Notes on this clone: The CDR3 is cut off 3 residues early in the read; its end comes from the germline J gene. This rearrangement joins TRBV5-5 to TRBJ1-5; no definite D call. CDR1 SGHKS and CDR2 YYEKEE come from the germline V gene (reference sequence). This CDR3 is 14 amino acids long. The V end was cut by 0 bases, the J end by 4 bases, with 8 bases between. CDR3 DNA (partial): TGTGCCAGCAGCTTGGGGTTCGGGAATCAGCCC. The encoded protein is CASSLGFGNQP. The entire CDR3 reads CASSLGFGNQPQHF.

CDR3 region: CASSADRGSIAGNTIYF. Incomplete CDR3 DNA: TGCGCCAGCAGCGCAGACAGGGGGTCAATAGCTGGAAACACC. This sequence joins TRBV5-1 and TRBJ1-3; TRBD1 matches 9 bases. With the read ending 3 residues before the CDR3 end, the germline J gene is used to fill in that end. The CDR3 loop spans 17 amino acids. Germline trimming cut 4 bases from V and 2 bases from J; bases unmatched to any gene: 10. Germline values: CDR1 SGHRS, CDR2 YFSETQ. Supplemented by reference TRBV5-1 and TRBJ1-3, the full variable domain reads KAGVTQTPRYLIKTRGQQVTLSCSPISGHRSVSWYQQTPGQGLQFLFEYFSETQRNKGNFPGRFSGRQFSNSRSEMNVSTLELGDSALYLCASSADRGSIAGNTIYFGEGSWLTVV.

In the case of this clone: The CDR3 is cut off 3 residues early in the read; its end comes from the germline J gene. The chain uses TRBV7-9 and TRBJ2-5, with D uncertain. This CDR3 is 14 amino acids long. Looked up from germline, CDR1 is SEHNR and CDR2 is FQNEAQ (reference sequence). Trimming took 8 bases from V and 1 from J, leaving 14 bases between them. This chain's CDR3 is CASGSNRIQETQYF. The part of the CDR3 DNA that was read is TGTGCCAGCGGATCAAACAGAATCCAAGAGACC.

A note on this clone: The CDR3 end lies 3 residues beyond the end of the read and is filled in from the germline J gene. The genes are TRBV29-1 and TRBJ1-2; TRBD1 matches 8 bases. Looked up from germline, CDR1 is SQVTM and CDR2 is ANQGSEA. CDR3 length: 14 residues. CDR3 region: CSGRTGTYLGGYTF. Incomplete CDR3 DNA: TGCAGCGGCCGGACAGGGACGTATCTTGGAGGC.

Remarks on this clone: The CDR3 end falls 3 residues outside the read, so it is completed with the germline J gene. The same CDR3 arises from other DNA sequences in this sample as well. The J gene is TRBJ1-2, the V gene TRBV30, with a tentative D call TRBD1 (5 bases). V was cut by 2 bases and J by 0 bases, with 10 bases left in between. Germline V lookup: CDR1 GTSNPN, CDR2 SVGIG (reference sequence). The CDR3 runs to 14 residues. The sequenced part of the CDR3 DNA is TGTGCCTGGAGTTTCGCAGGGCCTAACTATGGC. Translated: CAWSFAGPNYG. The whole CDR3 region reads CAWSFAGPNYGYTF.

Regarding this clone: The junction departs from germline at one end; a sequencing error may be responsible. The same CDR3 also results from other DNA sequences found in this sample. The CDR3 loop reads CASSYRTGTGNTIYF. The CDR3 bases that were read are TGTGCCAGCAGCTACCGGACAGGGACGGGAAACACA. The rearrangement uses TRBV7-8 and TRBJ1-3; 8 bases align to TRBD1. The CDR3 end is not reached by the read, which stops 3 residues before it; the germline J gene fills it in. From germline, CDR1 is SGHVS and CDR2 FQNEAQ. The CDR3 totals 15 residues.

Concerning this clone: The CDR3 is cut off 3 residues early in the read; its end comes from the germline J gene. V and J are TRBV20-1 and TRBJ1-1; no reliable D call. Looked up from germline, CDR1 is DFQATT and CDR2 is SNEGSKA (reference sequence). Trimming shortened V by 6 bases and J by 5 bases, and 19 bases separated the two germline ends. The CDR3 spans 14 residues. CDR3 loop: CSARWAGVITEAFF. The CDR3 DNA, read in part, is TGCAGTGCCCGCTGGGCAGGCGTCATAACTGAA.

On this clone itself: The read terminates 3 residues before the CDR3 end, so the remaining end is supplied by the germline J gene. The chain has TRBV29-1 and TRBJ2-3, with 7 bases lining up with TRBD1. Trimming removed 4 bases from V and 2 bases from J; junction bases left unmatched: 6. From germline, CDR1 is SQVTM and CDR2 ANQGSEA. The CDR3 is 14 amino acids. Here the CDR3 reads CSVGKGQNTDTQYF. Partial CDR3 DNA: TGCAGCGTTGGGAAGGGACAGAACACAGATACG.

On this clone itself: The read is 3 residues too short to cover the CDR3 end, so that end is filled in from the germline J gene. The chain joins TRBV7-9 to TRBJ1-3; D remains unclear. The ends were cut back, 3 bases at V and 0 bases at J, with 9 bases in the middle. The germline CDR1 and CDR2 sequences are SEHNR and FQNEAQ (reference sequence). The CDR3 loop spans 15 amino acids. The CDR3 bases that were read are TGTGCCAGCAGCTTCGACTCTTACTCTGGAAACACC. Protein product: CASSFDSYSGNT. The whole CDR3 sequence is CASSFDSYSGNTIYF.

Note on this clone: The read terminates 3 residues ahead of where the CDR3 ends, so the germline J gene completes it. This rearrangement joins TRBV30 to TRBJ1-2, with D unresolved. The CDR3 totals 11 residues. CDR1 is GTSNPN, CDR2 SVGIG, per germline (reference sequence). Trimming shortened V by 2 bases and J by 4 bases, and 5 bases separated the two germline ends. Partial CDR3 DNA: TGTGCCTGGAGTTCTCCCTATGGC. Protein: CAWSSPYG. From start to end, the CDR3 is CAWSSPYGYTF.

A note on this clone: The CDR3 extends 3 residues past the end of the read, so its final part is completed from the germline J gene. The chain uses TRBV19 and TRBJ1-2; 10 bases fit TRBD1. Per germline, CDR1 LNHDA and CDR2 SQIVND (reference sequence). This CDR3 is built from 14 residues. Trimming cost V 6 bases and J 5 bases; bases outside gene matches: 6. The CDR3 region is CASRRGQGGYGYTF. CDR3 DNA (partial): TGTGCCAGTAGACGAGGACAGGGGGGGTATGGC.

The CDR3: CAIRETSGTKETQYF. The part of the CDR3 DNA that was read is TGTGCCATCAGGGAGACTAGCGGAACGAAAGAGACC. This chain uses TRBV10-3 with TRBJ2-5, with 9 nucleotides matching TRBD2. The CDR3 extends 3 residues past the end of the read, so its final part is completed from the germline J gene. V lost 6 bases to trimming and J lost 3 bases; unmatched junction nucleotides: 8. The CDR3 covers 15 residues. Germline V gives CDR1 ENHRY, CDR2 SYGVKD.

With respect to this clone: One end of the junction is discordant with germline, which a read error may explain. The read comes to an end 3 residues before the CDR3 does, leaving the germline J gene to fill in the end. This chain uses TRBV30 with TRBJ1-2; D remains unclear. The CDR3 contains 13 residues. Germline V CDR1 and CDR2: GTSNPN, SVGIG (reference sequence). CDR3 protein: CAWSGGQGYVYTF. CDR3 DNA (partial): TGTGCCTGGAGTGGTGGGCAAGGCTATGTC.

As for this clone: The read ends 3 residues before the CDR3 terminus; that terminus is restored from the germline J gene. This chain links TRBV7-3 with TRBJ2-7; 11 nucleotides line up with TRBD1. Germline trimming cut 2 bases from V and 3 bases from J; bases unmatched to any gene: 3. This CDR3 region has 15 residues. CDR1 is SGHTA, CDR2 FQGTGA, per germline. The sequenced part of the CDR3 DNA is TGTGCCAGCAGCTTACATGGGACAGGGGGCTACGAG. Translation gives CASSLHGTGGYE. The whole CDR3 reads CASSLHGTGGYEQYF.

The DNA read from the CDR3 is TGTGCCAGCAGCTCCGATAGCGGGGGCACAGATCCC. It yields the protein CASSSDSGGTDP. The complete CDR3 sequence is CASSSDSGGTDPQHF. The genes are TRBV7-3 and TRBJ1-5; the D gene is possibly TRBD1 (6 bases). The read falls 3 residues short of the CDR3 end, and the missing part is taken from the germline J gene. CDR1 and CDR2 from the germline V gene are SGHTA and FQGTGA. The CDR3 sequence is 15 residues long.

As regards this clone: The DNA ends 3 residues before the CDR3 does, and the rest of the CDR3 is filled in from the germline J gene. The V call is TRBV5-1, the J call TRBJ2-1; tentative D call: TRBD2 (6 bases). Germline lookup yields CDR1 SGHRS and CDR2 YFSETQ. The CDR3 runs to 17 residues. The V and J ends lost 0 bases and 0 bases respectively, with 13 bases between them. CDR3 DNA (partial): TGCGCCAGCAGCTTGGCCAGTGCGGGGAGCTCCTACAATGAG. Protein: CASSLASAGSSYNE. The CDR3 in full is CASSLASAGSSYNEQFF.

As for this clone: The CDR3 is cut off 3 residues early in the read; its end comes from the germline J gene. V gene TRBV19 combines with J gene TRBJ1-5; TRBD1 is a possible D gene (5 bases). This CDR3 has 14 residues. Trimming removed 7 bases from V and 4 bases from J, with 14 bases in between. CDR1 is LNHDA, CDR2 SQIVND, per germline (reference sequence). CDR3 bases read: TGTGCCAGTAAGGCGGGGCTCCTGAATCAGCCC. Translating it yields CASKAGLLNQP. The full CDR3 protein reads CASKAGLLNQPQHF.